These T cell receptor beta chains were read from a single sample in a study of response to subunit inactivated influenza vaccine. From the RT-PCR reads, TCRdb called clonotypes with MiXCR, one entry per CDR3 protein. This sample has 600,000 to 850,000 distinct CDR3 sequences; about 15% occur once, and the top ten carry 7.6%. Material: PBMCs from blood, obtained 14 to 15 days before vaccination. The origin of the receptors is a man aged 50 or older who received an inactivated influenza vaccine. CDR3s include the opening cysteine and the closing phenylalanine or tryptophan. A D gene is named only where the DNA matches it firmly. A clone size is listed for some rows: how often the clone was seen (once, few, many), or a class if it is expanded.

-,TRBV4-3,-,TRBJ2-1,CASSQERPGWNEQFF,TGCGCCAGCAGCCAAGAAAGACCGGGTTGGAATGAGCAGTTCTTC
-,TRBV6-1,-,TRBJ2-5,CASSEARGQLETQYF,TGTGCCAGCAGTGAAGCGCGGGGACAGTTGGAGACCCAGTACTTC
TRBD2,TRBV7-8,-,TRBJ2-2,CASSLGGGGTGELFF,TGTGCCAGCAGCTTAGGGGGGGGTGGCACCGGGGAGCTGTTTTTT
-,TRBV7-9,few,TRBJ1-2,CASSLGRQVGYTF,TGTGCCAGCAGCTTAGGTCGGCAGGTTGGCTACACCTTC
-,TRBV5-1,once,TRBJ2-3,CASSLGAGVLDTQYF,TGCGCCAGCAGCTTGGGGGCAGGGGTGCTGGATACGCAGTATTTT
-,TRBV4-3,-,TRBJ1-4,CASSQAYATNEKLFF,TGCGCCAGCAGCCAAGCGTATGCAACTAATGAAAAACTGTTTTTT
TRBD2,TRBV4-2,few,TRBJ2-1,CASSQQGLASTYNEQFF,TGTGCCAGCAGCCAGCAGGGACTAGCGTCAACCTACAATGAGCAGTTCTTC
TRBD2,TRBV20-1,-,TRBJ2-1,CSARGGLAGMSYNEQFF,TGCAGTGCTAGAGGGGGACTAGCGGGCATGTCCTACAATGAGCAGTTCTTC
TRBD1,TRBV11-2,-,TRBJ2-3,CASSLKTGVVPDTQYF,TGTGCCAGCAGCCTAAAGACAGGGGTGGTTCCAGATACGCAGTATTTT
-,TRBV28,-,TRBJ2-7,CASTGGAGGANEQYF,TGTGCCAGCACTGGGGGGGCAGGGGGCGCGAACGAGCAGTACTTC
-,TRBV28,-,TRBJ2-7,CASSLPLYEQYF,TGTGCCAGCAGTTTGCCACTTTACGAGCAGTACTTC
-,TRBV20-1,few,TRBJ2-1,CSARDVDGVDYYEQFF,TGCAGTGCTAGAGATGTGGACGGGGTGGATTATTATGAGCAGTTCTTC
-,TRBV5-1,few,TRBJ1-3,CASSLSRGNTIYF,TGCGCCAGCAGCTTGTCGCGTGGAAACACCATATATTTT
-,TRBV4-2,many,TRBJ2-7,CASTRGGDSYEQYF,TGTGCCAGCACCCGAGGGGGAGATTCCTACGAGCAGTACTTC
TRBD2,TRBV12-3/TRBV12-4,many,TRBJ2-7,CASRILTGGLAGETFYEQYF,TGTGCCAGCAGAATACTAACAGGAGGACTAGCGGGAGAGACCTTCTACGAGCAGTACTTC
-,TRBV9,-,TRBJ1-1,CASSSGGGASTEAFF,TGTGCCAGCAGCTCGGGGGGAGGGGCCTCCACTGAAGCTTTCTTT
-,TRBV12-3/TRBV12-4,many,TRBJ1-5,CASSLRGGNNQPQHF,TGTGCCAGCAGTTTAAGGGGAGGGAACAATCAGCCCCAGCATTTT
-,TRBV5-5,many,TRBJ1-3,CASSLGTLENTIYF,TGTGCCAGCAGCTTGGGGACACTGGAAAACACCATATATTTT
TRBD1,TRBV4-3,many,TRBJ2-7,CASSQGTGTGYEQYF,TGCGCCAGCAGCCAAGGGACGGGGACAGGTTACGAGCAGTACTTC
-,TRBV6-2/TRBV6-3,-,TRBJ2-1,CASSLLLYNEQFF,TGTGCCAGCAGTCTCCTGTTGTACAATGAGCAGTTCTTC
-,TRBV7-9,-,TRBJ1-2,CASGYAGDPNYGYTF,TGTGCCAGCGGATACGCGGGGGACCCGAACTATGGCTACACCTTC
-,TRBV12-3/TRBV12-4,few,TRBJ2-5,CASSWESSRETQYF,TGTGCCAGCAGTTGGGAGTCCTCGCGGGAGACCCAGTACTTC
-,TRBV10-3,few,TRBJ2-7,CAIQRPGFVYEQYF,TGTGCCATCCAGAGGCCGGGATTCGTGTACGAGCAGTACTTC
-,TRBV28,-,TRBJ1-4,CASRSIWTAGNEKLFF,TGTGCCAGCAGATCAATTTGGACGGCCGGGAACGAAAAACTGTTTTTT
TRBD1,TRBV7-9,many,TRBJ1-1,CASRGQGADNTEAFF,TGTGCCAGCAGAGGACAGGGGGCAGACAACACTGAAGCTTTCTTT
-,TRBV3-1,-,TRBJ2-7,CASSMTWTASYEQYF,TGTGCCAGCAGCATGACGTGGACGGCCTCCTACGAGCAGTACTTC
-,TRBV20-1,few,TRBJ2-1,CSAPKGGSGFNEQFF,TGCAGTGCCCCGAAGGGGGGGAGTGGGTTCAATGAGCAGTTCTTC
-,TRBV29-1,-,TRBJ2-3,CSVAPDTDTQYF,TGCAGCGTTGCCCCAGACACAGATACGCAGTATTTT
TRBD1,TRBV11-2,many,TRBJ2-5,CASSLGTGDGETQYF,TGTGCCAGCAGCTTAGGCACAGGGGACGGGGAGACCCAGTACTTC
-,TRBV25-1,-,TRBJ1-1,CASSERGTVNTEAFF,TGTGCCAGCAGTGAACGCGGGACGGTGAACACTGAAGCTTTCTTT
TRBD1,TRBV20-1,-,TRBJ1-1,CSARATGTAKAFF,TGCAGTGCTAGAGCAACCGGGACAGCAAAAGCTTTCTTT
-,TRBV20-1,-,TRBJ2-5,CSATGDRGGQETQYF,TGCAGTGCCACCGGCGACAGGGGAGGGCAAGAGACCCAGTACTTC
-,TRBV27,-,TRBJ1-5,CASSFKSNEPQHF,TGTGCCAGCAGTTTCAAAAGCAATGAGCCCCAGCATTTT